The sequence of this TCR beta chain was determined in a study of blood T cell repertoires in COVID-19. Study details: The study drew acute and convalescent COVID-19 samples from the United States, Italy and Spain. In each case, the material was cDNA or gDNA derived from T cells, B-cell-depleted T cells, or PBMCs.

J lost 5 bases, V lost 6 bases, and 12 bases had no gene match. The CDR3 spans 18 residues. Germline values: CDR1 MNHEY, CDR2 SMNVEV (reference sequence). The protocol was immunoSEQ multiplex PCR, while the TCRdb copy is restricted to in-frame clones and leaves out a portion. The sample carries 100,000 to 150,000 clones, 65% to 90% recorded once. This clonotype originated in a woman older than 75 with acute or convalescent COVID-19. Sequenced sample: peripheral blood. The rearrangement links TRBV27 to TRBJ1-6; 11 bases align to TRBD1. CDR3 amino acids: CASSFRAGQGGHNSPLHF. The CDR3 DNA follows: TGTGCCAGCAGCTTCCGAGCGGGACAGGGGGGACATAATTCACCCCTCCACTTT.